Described below is a single TCR beta chain sequence and its context. This specimen comes from a study of blood T cell repertoires in COVID-19. Study background: Samples of COVID-19 (acute and convalescent) were obtained from the United States, Italy and Spain. PBMCs, B-cell-depleted T cells, or T cells provided the cDNA or gDNA that made up the material.

As handled by the study authors: Nucleated cell counts were estimated from reference gene primer amplification. Assay: immunoSEQ multiplex PCR; the TCRdb copy retains only in-frame clones and omits some. V and J calls and clone size are as listed in that table; D and trimming were resolved from the DNA. The table records 200,000 to 250,000 clones, around 86% of them present only once. Enrolled during active infection, Seattle patients were then followed longitudinally. The sequencing sample was made of peripheral blood. This receptor was taken from a woman of 80 years or more with COVID-19, enrolled during active disease.

CDR3 residues: CATSDSSYNEQFF. For the CDR3, the DNA is TGTGCCACCAGCGACAGCTCCTACAATGAGCAGTTCTTC. This sequence joins TRBV24-1 and TRBJ2-1; D possibly corresponds to TRBD1 (5 bases). Germline CDR1 KGHDR, CDR2 SFDVKD. The length of the CDR3 is 13 residues. V dropped 7 bases and J dropped 0 bases, with 6 bases sitting between them.